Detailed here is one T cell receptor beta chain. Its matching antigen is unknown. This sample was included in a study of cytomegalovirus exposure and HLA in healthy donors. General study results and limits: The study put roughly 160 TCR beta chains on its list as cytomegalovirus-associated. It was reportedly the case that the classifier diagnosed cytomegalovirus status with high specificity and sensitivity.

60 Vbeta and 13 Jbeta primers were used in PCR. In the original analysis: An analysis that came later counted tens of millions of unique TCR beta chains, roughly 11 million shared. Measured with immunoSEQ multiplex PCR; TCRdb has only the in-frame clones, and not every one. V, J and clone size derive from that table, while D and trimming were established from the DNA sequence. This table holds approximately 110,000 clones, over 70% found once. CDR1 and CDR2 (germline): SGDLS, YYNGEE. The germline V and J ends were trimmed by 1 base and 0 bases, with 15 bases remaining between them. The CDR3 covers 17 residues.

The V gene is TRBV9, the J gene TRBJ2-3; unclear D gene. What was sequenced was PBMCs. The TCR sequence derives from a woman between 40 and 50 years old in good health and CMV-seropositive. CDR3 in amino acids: CASSVRFGPESTDTQYF. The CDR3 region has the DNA TGTGCCAGCAGCGTACGGTTCGGCCCGGAGAGCACAGATACGCAGTATTTT.